This T cell receptor beta chain originates from a study of blood T cell repertoires in COVID-19. Study summary: COVID-19 samples collected from the United States, Italy and Spain covered acute and convalescent phases. Sources were T cells, B-cell-depleted T cells, or PBMCs; the material itself was cDNA or gDNA.

Authors' analysis steps: It was from reference gene primer amplification that nucleated cell counts were estimated. Repertoires were generated with immunoSEQ multiplex PCR, while TCRdb's copy carries only in-frame clones and drops some. V and J calls plus clone size are reproduced from that table; the DNA served to infer D and trimming. Counted here are fewer than 150,000 clones, 80% to 90% occurring once; the ten biggest clones make up approximately 8%. Sequenced input: peripheral blood. The source is a man between 65 and 79 years old who had recovered from COVID-19.

The CDR3 loop reads CASSRFIRTGSYEQYF. CDR3 nucleotides: TGTGCCAGCAGTCGTTTTATCCGGACAGGGTCCTACGAGCAGTACTTC. The chain is built from TRBV28 and TRBJ2-7; 8 nucleotides match TRBD1. This CDR3 has 16 amino acids. V dropped 5 bases and J dropped 1; count of bases not matched to a gene: 10. Germline V CDR1 and CDR2: MDHEN, SYDVKM.